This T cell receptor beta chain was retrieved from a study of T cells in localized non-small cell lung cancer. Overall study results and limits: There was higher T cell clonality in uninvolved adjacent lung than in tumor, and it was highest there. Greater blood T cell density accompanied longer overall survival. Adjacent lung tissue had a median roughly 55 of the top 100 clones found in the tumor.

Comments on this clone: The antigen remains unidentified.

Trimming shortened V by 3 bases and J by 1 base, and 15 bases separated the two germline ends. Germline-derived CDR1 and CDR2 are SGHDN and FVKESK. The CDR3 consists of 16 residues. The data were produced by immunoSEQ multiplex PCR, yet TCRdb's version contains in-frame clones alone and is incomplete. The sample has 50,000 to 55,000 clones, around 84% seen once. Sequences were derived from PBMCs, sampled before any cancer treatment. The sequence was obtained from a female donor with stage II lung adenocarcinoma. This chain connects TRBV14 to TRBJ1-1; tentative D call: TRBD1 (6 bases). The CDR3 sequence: CASSHGGPNSNTEAFF. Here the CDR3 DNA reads TGTGCCAGCAGCCATGGGGGGCCGAATTCGAACACTGAAGCTTTCTTT.